The 20 T cell receptor beta chains reported below all come from one sample, sequenced in a study of CD8+ T cells in alopecia areata. RNA was extracted and reverse transcribed into cDNA as the sequencing template. The assay was immunoSEQ multiplex PCR, and TCRdb's table has in-frame clones only and misses some. The table lists fewer than 250,000 clones, roughly two fifths of them singletons. Treatment meaning: oral pan-JAK inhibitor, 5-10 mg twice daily. Source: CD4+ T cells sorted from blood, taken at approximately week 34, from a patient treated with tofacitinib. The source of these receptors is a human donor with alopecia areata.

This clone was seen a few times. The rearrangement uses TRBV5-4 and TRBJ2-1, with D unresolved. V lost 0 bases and J lost 10, with 11 bases in between. Germline-derived CDR1 and CDR2 are SGHNT and YYREEE (reference sequence). CDR3 length equals 13 residues. The CDR3 here is CASSLVLSGEQFF. The CDR3 DNA sequence: TGTGCCAGCAGCTTGGTTTTGTCCGGGGAGCAGTTCTTC.

The V gene is TRBV29-1, the J gene TRBJ1-3; 8 bases agree with TRBD1. The CDR3 contains 14 residues. V was clipped by 3 bases and J by 0 bases; unmatched bases: 1. Germline CDR1 is SQVTM and CDR2 is ANQGSEA. For the CDR3, the DNA is TGCAGCGTTGAGGGACAGGCCTCTGGAAACACCATATATTTT. Encoded protein: CSVEGQASGNTIYF.

The rearrangement joins TRBV7-8 to TRBJ2-2, with 7 bases lining up with TRBD1. This CDR3 contains 15 residues. V gave up 5 bases and J gave up 6 bases; unmatched junction bases: 9. Germline V gives CDR1 SGHVS, CDR2 FQNEAQ. The CDR3 DNA reads as TGTGCCAGCAGCGCCCCCACAGGGGCGGCCGGGGAGCTGTTTTTT. Translation: CASSAPTGAAGELFF.

The chain links TRBV5-1 to TRBJ2-6; the D is unclear. CDR3 size: 14 residues. Germline CDR1 and CDR2: SGHRS and YFSETQ. V was trimmed by 7 bases and J by 1 base, leaving 9 bases between them. The CDR3 loop is CASAGQSGANVLTF. In DNA form, the CDR3 reads TGCGCCAGCGCAGGCCAGTCTGGGGCCAACGTCCTGACTTTC.

A word on this clone: Sequence at one end of the junction differs from germline and may be a read error. The chain uses TRBV20-1 and TRBJ2-1; D gene uncertain. Germline assignment: CDR1 DFQATT and CDR2 SNEGSKA (reference sequence). This CDR3 is built from 11 residues. CDR3 nucleotide sequence: TGCAGTGCTAGCTCGTCCGAGGCTAGGGTCTTC. It yields the protein CSASSSEARVF.

The chain links TRBV11-2 to TRBJ1-2; D might be TRBD1 (6 bases). The CDR3 is 16 amino acids. In germline, CDR1 is SGHAT, CDR2 FQNNGV. With 2 bases removed from V and 4 bases from J, the gap between germline ends came to 17 bases. The CDR3 sequence: CASSLSGTNFFYGYTF. For the CDR3, the DNA is TGTGCCAGCAGCTTATCGGGGACAAACTTTTTCTATGGCTACACCTTC.

This clone came up a few times. The chain combines TRBV2 with TRBJ2-7; 7 positions match TRBD1. V dropped 5 bases and J dropped 7; count of bases not matched to a gene: 5. CDR1 and CDR2 (germline): SNHLY, FYNNEI. This CDR3 comprises 12 residues. CDR3 DNA: TGTGCCAGCAGTAGGGACAGACAAGAGCAGTACTTC. Its protein product is CASSRDRQEQYF.

Of note for this clone: The junction departs from germline at one end; a sequencing error may be responsible. The chain is built from TRBV6-6 and TRBJ1-6, with 8 positions matching TRBD1. In germline, CDR1 is MNHNY, CDR2 SVGAGI (reference sequence). The CDR3 runs to 12 residues. The CDR3 bases are TGTGCCAGCAGTCAGGACAGGGAGTATAGTAACTTT. Its protein product is CASSQDREYSNF.

Concerning this clone: This sample also contains other DNA sequences that code for the same CDR3. The V call is TRBV4-1, the J call TRBJ1-1; D unresolved. CDR3 length: 13 residues. Trimming took 1 base from V and 1 from J, leaving 4 bases between them. The germline V gene has CDR1 MGHRA and CDR2 YSYEKL. DNA of the CDR3: TGCGCCAGCAGCCAAGTAAGGAACACTGAAGCTTTCTTT. Protein sequence: CASSQVRNTEAFF.

The chain combines TRBV5-4 with TRBJ2-1, with TRBD1 matching over 7 bases. V lost 2 bases and J lost 4; bases outside the gene matches: 6. Germline assignment: CDR1 SGHNT and CDR2 YYREEE (reference sequence). CDR3 size: 15 residues. The CDR3 DNA reads TGTGCCAGCAGCTTCGACCAGGGGGATTACAATGAGCAGTTCTTC. It codes for CASSFDQGDYNEQFF.

The chain recombines TRBV30 with TRBJ1-4; D gene uncertain. Germline V gene lookup returns CDR1 GTSNPN and CDR2 SVGIG (reference sequence). The ends were cut back, 3 bases at V and 0 bases at J, with 11 bases in the middle. The CDR3 covers 15 residues. CDR3 DNA: TGTGCCTGGAGCGAACTGCGGTCAACTAATGAAAAACTGTTTTTT. As protein: CAWSELRSTNEKLFF.

This clone was detected a few times. This CDR3 reads CASNAGGEKKLFF. CDR3 coding DNA: TGTGCCTCCAACGCAGGGGGTGAGAAAAAACTGTTTTTT. The J gene is TRBJ1-4, the V gene TRBV9; TRBD1 matches at 7 bases. The CDR3 is made up of 13 amino acids. CDR1 and CDR2 from the germline V gene are SGDLS and YYNGEE. Unmatched junction bases numbered 12, after V lost 10 bases and J lost 9 bases.

The J gene is TRBJ1-3, the V gene TRBV30, with D hard to call. V was shortened by 2 bases and J by 10 bases, with 9 bases between the two germline ends. CDR1 is GTSNPN and CDR2 is SVGIG in the germline V gene (reference sequence). CDR3 length: 11 residues. This CDR3 is CAWSQGWTIYF. In nucleotides, the CDR3 is TGTGCCTGGAGTCAAGGCTGGACCATATATTTT. Filled out from reference TRBV30 and TRBJ1-3, the complete variable domain reads SQTIHQWPATLVQPVGSPLSLECTVEGTSNPNLYWYRQAAGRGLQLLFYSVGIGQISSEVPQNLSASRPQDRQFILSSKKLLLSDSGFYLCAWSQGWTIYFGEGSWLTVV.

The chain combines TRBV6-6 with TRBJ2-5, with a weak D call TRBD2 (5 bases). There are 16 residues in the CDR3. With 6 bases removed from V and 5 bases from J, the gap between germline ends came to 22 bases. Germline CDR1 MNHNY, CDR2 SVGAGI (reference sequence). DNA for the CDR3: TGTGCCAGCAGAGGAGGCGGCCTACTGCGAGCGGAGACCCAGTACTTC. Translating gives CASRGGGLLRAETQYF.

DNA of the CDR3: TGCGCCAGCAGTCAATCCCCCAGTCCTCTCGACTACACCTTC. It translates to CASSQSPSPLDYTF. The chain joins TRBV23-1 to TRBJ1-2; D is ambiguous. TRBV23-1 is annotated as an ORF whose role is uncertain. This CDR3 spans 14 amino acids. The V end lost 0 bases, the J end lost 10 bases, and 15 bases lay between the germline ends.

The rearrangement joins TRBV2 to TRBJ2-3; weak D call: TRBD1 (5 bases). The germline gives CDR1 SNHLY, CDR2 FYNNEI. V shed 4 bases and J shed 4 bases, with 12 bases lying between them. This CDR3 spans 14 amino acids. The CDR3 DNA reads TGTGCCAGCAGTGTGACCCAGGGCCCAGATACGCAGTATTTT. Its translation: CASSVTQGPDTQYF.

The V and J genes are TRBV20-1 and TRBJ2-7; D is unclear. Trimming stripped 2 bases from V and 6 bases from J, with 5 bases between. The CDR3 length is 10 residues. Germline lookup yields CDR1 DFQATT and CDR2 SNEGSKA (reference sequence). The CDR3 spells CSARKVEQYF. For the CDR3, the DNA is TGCAGTGCTAGAAAGGTCGAGCAGTACTTC.

The chain combines TRBV4-1 with TRBJ2-3, with TRBD2 matching 7 bases. The germline V gene has CDR1 MGHRA and CDR2 YSYEKL. J lost 5 bases, V lost 4 bases, and 18 bases had no gene match. The CDR3 is 18 amino acids. CDR3 in DNA: TGCGCCAGCAGCCGTACAGCGGGACTATACAAGAAGGGAGATACGCAGTATTTT. It encodes CASSRTAGLYKKGDTQYF.

The chain joins TRBV29-1 to TRBJ1-1, with D possibly being TRBD1 (5 bases). The CDR3 has 13 amino acids. V lost 7 bases and J 1 base, leaving 13 bases between the germline ends. The germline CDR1 and CDR2 sequences are SQVTM and ANQGSEA. This chain's CDR3 is CSAQDSQNTEAFF. The CDR3 DNA reads as TGCAGCGCCCAAGACAGTCAGAACACTGAAGCTTTCTTT.

The chain has TRBV18 and TRBJ2-7, with TRBD1 matching 8 bases. The germline V gene encodes CDR1 KGHSH and CDR2 LQKENI. The CDR3 sequence is 14 residues long. V lost 0 bases and J lost 2; bases outside the gene matches: 0. CDR3 in DNA: TGTGCCAGCTCACCACCGGGACAGGCCTACGAGCAGTACTTC. Translation gives CASSPPGQAYEQYF.